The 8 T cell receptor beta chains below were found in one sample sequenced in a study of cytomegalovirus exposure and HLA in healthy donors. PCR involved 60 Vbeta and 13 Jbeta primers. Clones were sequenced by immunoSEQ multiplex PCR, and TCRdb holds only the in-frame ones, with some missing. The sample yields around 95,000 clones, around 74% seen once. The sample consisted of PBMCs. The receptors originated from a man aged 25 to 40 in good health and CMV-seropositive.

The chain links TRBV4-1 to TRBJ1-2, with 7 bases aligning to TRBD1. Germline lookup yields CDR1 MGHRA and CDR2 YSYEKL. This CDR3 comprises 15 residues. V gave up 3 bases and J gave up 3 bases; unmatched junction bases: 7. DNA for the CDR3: TGCGCCAGCAGCCATACAGGGGATGGGGACTATGGCTACACCTTC. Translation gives CASSHTGDGDYGYTF.

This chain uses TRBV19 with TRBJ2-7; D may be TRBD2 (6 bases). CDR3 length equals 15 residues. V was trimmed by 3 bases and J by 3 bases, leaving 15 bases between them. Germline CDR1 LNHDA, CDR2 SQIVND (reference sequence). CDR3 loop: CASSMTGGSYYEQYF. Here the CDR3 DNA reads TGTGCCAGTAGTATGACTGGGGGGTCTTACTACGAGCAGTACTTC.

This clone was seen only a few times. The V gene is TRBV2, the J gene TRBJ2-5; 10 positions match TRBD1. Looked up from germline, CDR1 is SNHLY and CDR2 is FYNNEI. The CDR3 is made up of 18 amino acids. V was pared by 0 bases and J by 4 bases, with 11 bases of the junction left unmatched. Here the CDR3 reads CASSEALGGTGDRETQYF. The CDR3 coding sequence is TGTGCCAGCAGTGAAGCGTTGGGAGGGACAGGGGACAGAGAGACCCAGTACTTC.

The CDR3 DNA reads TGTGCCAGCAGCCAACAACTTCGAGGGGGGGACGAGCAGTACTTC. Translated, it gives CASSQQLRGGDEQYF. V gene TRBV5-4 combines with J gene TRBJ2-7; D perhaps matches TRBD2 (7 bases). The CDR3 loop spans 15 amino acids. Germline lookup yields CDR1 SGHNT and CDR2 YYREEE (reference sequence). V was trimmed by 4 bases and J by 5 bases, leaving 19 bases between them.

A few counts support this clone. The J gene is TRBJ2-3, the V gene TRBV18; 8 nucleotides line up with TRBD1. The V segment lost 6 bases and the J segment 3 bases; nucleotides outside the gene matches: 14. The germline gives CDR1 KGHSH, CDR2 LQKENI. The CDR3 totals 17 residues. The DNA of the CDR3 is TGTGCCAGCTCGAAGATCAAGACCGGGACAGGAACAGATACGCAGTATTTT. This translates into CASSKIKTGTGTDTQYF.

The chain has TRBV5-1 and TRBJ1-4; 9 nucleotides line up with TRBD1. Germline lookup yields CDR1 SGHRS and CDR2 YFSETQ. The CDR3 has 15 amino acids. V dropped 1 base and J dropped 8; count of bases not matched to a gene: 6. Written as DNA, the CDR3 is TGCGCCAGCAGCTTGTACGGGACAGGGTCGGAAAAACTGTTTTTT. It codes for CASSLYGTGSEKLFF.

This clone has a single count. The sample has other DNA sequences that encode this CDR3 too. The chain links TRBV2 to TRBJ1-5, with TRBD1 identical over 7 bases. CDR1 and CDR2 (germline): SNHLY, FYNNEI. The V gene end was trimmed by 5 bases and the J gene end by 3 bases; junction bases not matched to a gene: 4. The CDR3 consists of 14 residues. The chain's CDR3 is CASSRTGSNQPQHF. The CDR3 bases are TGTGCCAGCAGTCGGACAGGCTCCAATCAGCCCCAGCATTTT.

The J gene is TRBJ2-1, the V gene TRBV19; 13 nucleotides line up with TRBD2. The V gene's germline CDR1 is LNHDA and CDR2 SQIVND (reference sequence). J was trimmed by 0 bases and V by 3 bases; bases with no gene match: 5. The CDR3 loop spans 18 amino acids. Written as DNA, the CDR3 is TGTGCCAGTAGTATGGGACTAGCGGGACTAAGCTCCTACAATGAGCAGTTCTTC. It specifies CASSMGLAGLSSYNEQFF.